This TCR beta chain comes out of a study of T cell repertoires in cytomegalovirus infection. At the level of the study: Matching HLA type and CMV infection were both indicated by public TCR beta signatures. Study-level points and caveats: The ex vivo response was dominated by HLA-C-restricted CMV-specific TCR beta clonotypes.

With regard to this clonotype: Antigen specificity is unknown.

TCRdb re-called the reads through MiXCR, storing one row per CDR3 protein. This table holds hundreds of thousands of distinct CDR3 sequences, more than 30% found once. The junction had 11 bases not matched to a gene; V was cut back by 6 bases and J by 5 bases. Germline V lookup: CDR1 SGHTA, CDR2 FQGTGA. The CDR3 totals 16 residues. The TCR originated in a human donor in good health (CMV status not recorded). Some clones in this sample may be carry-over from other donors' samples. The chain combines TRBV7-3 with TRBJ2-1, with 9 bases aligning to TRBD2. Here the sequenced sample was cultured PBMCs, taken from culture after CMV antigen stimulation. The DNA of the CDR3 is TGTGCCAGCAGGGCAGTGAGCGGGAGGTTTGACAATGAGCAGTTCTTC. Residues: CASRAVSGRFDNEQFF.